The clone carrying this T cell receptor beta chain was counted ten times or more. The antigen remains unidentified. These data belong to a study of early T cells in non-severe SARS-CoV-2 infection. Study details: Sequenced bulk RNA came from whole blood that was unsorted, and chains were unpaired.

General study points: Comparison of clonotypes with VDJdb favored anti-spike CD8 responses while missing private and CD4 specificities.

Between the trimmed V and J ends, which lost 7 bases and 1 base, there was a span of 14 bases. Germline CDR1 is SQVTM and CDR2 is ANQGSEA. The CDR3 loop spans 15 amino acids. Tagging with unique molecular identifiers was applied to individual cDNA molecules. TCRdb recomputed calls from the 5' RACE reads with MiXCR, one row per CDR3 protein. The sample shows tens of thousands of distinct CDR3 sequences, over 8% of them seen only once. The source was whole blood, collected at baseline. This TCR came from an adult who was a healthcare worker with PCR-confirmed SARS-CoV-2 infection or an uninfected control (not recorded which). This chain uses TRBV29-1 with TRBJ2-6; D call uncertain. The CDR3 nucleotides read TGCAGCGCGCTGACCGCGCGATCTGGGGCCAACGTCCTGACTTTC. Its translation is CSALTARSGANVLTF.